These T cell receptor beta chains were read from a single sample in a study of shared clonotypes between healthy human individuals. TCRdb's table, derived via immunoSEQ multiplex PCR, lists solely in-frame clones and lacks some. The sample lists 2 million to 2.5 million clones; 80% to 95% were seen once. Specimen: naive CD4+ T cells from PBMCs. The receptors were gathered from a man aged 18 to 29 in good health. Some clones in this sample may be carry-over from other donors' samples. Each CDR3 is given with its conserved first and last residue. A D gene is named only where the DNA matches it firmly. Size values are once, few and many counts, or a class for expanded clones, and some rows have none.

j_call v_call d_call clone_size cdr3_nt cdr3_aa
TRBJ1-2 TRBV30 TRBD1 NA TGTGCCTGGACGGACAGGGAGAACTATGGCTACACCTTC CAWTDRENYGYTF
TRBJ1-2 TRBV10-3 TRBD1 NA TGTGCCATCAATTTGGACAGGGAATCTAACTATGGCTACACCTTC CAINLDRESNYGYTF
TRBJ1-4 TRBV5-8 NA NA TGTGCCAGCAGCTTGACACCGGATGAAAAACTGTTTTTT CASSLTPDEKLFF
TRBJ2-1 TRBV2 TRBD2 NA TGTGCCAGCAGTGAACTAGCGGGAGGGTACAATGAGCAGTTCTTC CASSELAGGYNEQFF
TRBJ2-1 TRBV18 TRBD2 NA TGTGCCAGCTCCGAAACTAGCGTCTCCTACAATGAGCAGTTCTTC CASSETSVSYNEQFF
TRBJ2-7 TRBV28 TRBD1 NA TGTGCCAGCAGTTTAGGGGGAAGCGGGACAGGGACCCTTATTGTGCAGTACTTC CASSLGGSGTGTLIVQYF
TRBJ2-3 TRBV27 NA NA TGTGCCAGCAGTTTCCCCACTGGAGGTACGCAGTATTTT CASSFPTGGTQYF
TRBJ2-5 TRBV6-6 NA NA TGTGCCAGCAGTTACTTGGTCAGGGGAGAGACCCAGTACTTC CASSYLVRGETQYF
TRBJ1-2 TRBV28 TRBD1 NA TGTGCCAGTATCGAGGGGGCGAGCTATGGCTACACCTTC CASIEGASYGYTF
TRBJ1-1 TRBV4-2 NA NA TGTGCCAGCAGCCCCGGCAAGGGCACTGAAGCTTTCTTT CASSPGKGTEAFF
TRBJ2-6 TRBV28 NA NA TGTGCCAGCAGTCCCACCAGGTCTGGGGCCAACGTCCTGACTTTC CASSPTRSGANVLTF
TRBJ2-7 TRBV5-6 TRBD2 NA TGTGCCAGCAGCTTGGCGGCTAGCGGCTCCTACGAGCAGTACTTC CASSLAASGSYEQYF
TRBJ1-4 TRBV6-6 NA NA TGTGCCAGCAGTTACCTCGCCGAGAATGAAAAACTGTTTTTT CASSYLAENEKLFF
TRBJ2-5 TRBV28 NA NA TGTGCCAGCTGGGGTTTGGGGACCCAGTACTTC CASWGLGTQYF
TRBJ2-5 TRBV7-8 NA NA TGTGCCAGCAGCTTCAGGTGGGCGGTACAAGAGACCCAGTACTTC CASSFRWAVQETQYF
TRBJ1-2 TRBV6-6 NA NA TGTGCCAGCAGTTACTCCAAGACATATGGCTACACCTTC CASSYSKTYGYTF
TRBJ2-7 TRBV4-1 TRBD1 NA TGCGCCAGCAGCCAAGTAGGGACAGGCCAACGCGAGCAGTACTTC CASSQVGTGQREQYF
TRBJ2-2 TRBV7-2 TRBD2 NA TGTGCCAGCAGCGTAGGCGGGAGGTTCGGGGAGCTGTTTTTT CASSVGGRFGELFF
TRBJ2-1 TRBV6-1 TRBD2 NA TGTGCCAGCAGTGTTGGTCGGAGGGGGACTAGCGGCAACAATGAGCAGTTCTTC CASSVGRRGTSGNNEQFF
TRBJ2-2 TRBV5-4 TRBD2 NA TGTGCCAGCAGCGAGGGACTAGCGGGAACTCGGGGCGGGGAGCTGTTTTTT CASSEGLAGTRGGELFF
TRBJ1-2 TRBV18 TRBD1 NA TGTGCCAGCTCACTAACTTCGACAGGGGATTATGGCTACACCTTC CASSLTSTGDYGYTF
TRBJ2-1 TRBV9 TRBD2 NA TGTGCCAGCAGCGAGACATTAGGACTAGCGGGAGGGCCCGACTACAATGAGCAGTTCTTC CASSETLGLAGGPDYNEQFF
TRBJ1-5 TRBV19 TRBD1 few TGTGCCAGTAGTATAGGGCGGACAGGGGGCATTCAGCCCCAGCATTTT CASSIGRTGGIQPQHF
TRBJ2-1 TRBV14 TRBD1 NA TGTGCCAGCAGCCCATCCTCCGGGACAGACTCCTACAATGAGCAGTTCTTC CASSPSSGTDSYNEQFF
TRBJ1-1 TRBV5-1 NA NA TGCGCCAGCAGCGCAGGGGCAGCGAACACTGAAGCTTTCTTT CASSAGAANTEAFF
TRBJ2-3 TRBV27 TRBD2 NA TGTGCCAGCAGTTTAGCGGGGGGGCCCCCCACAGATACGCAGTATTTT CASSLAGGPPTDTQYF
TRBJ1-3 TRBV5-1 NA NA TGCGCCAGCAGCTTGGGTGTGGTAGGCTCTGGAAACACCATATATTTT CASSLGVVGSGNTIYF
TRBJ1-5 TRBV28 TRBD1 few TGTGCCAGCAGGACTACAGGGGCGGGGCAGCCCCAGCATTTT CASRTTGAGQPQHF
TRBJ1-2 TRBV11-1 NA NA TGTGCCAGCAGCCAAGGACACAACTATGGCTACACCTTC CASSQGHNYGYTF
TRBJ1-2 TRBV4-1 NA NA TGCGCCAGCAGCCAAGATAACAGGGCTAACTATGGCTACACCTTC CASSQDNRANYGYTF
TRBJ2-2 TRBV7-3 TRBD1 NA TGTGCCAGCAGCTTCAGGGGGCCCTCGAACACCGGGGAGCTGTTTTTT CASSFRGPSNTGELFF
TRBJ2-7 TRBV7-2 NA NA TGTGCCAGCAGCGCCTGGGACTCTCATGCGGACGAGCAGTACTTC CASSAWDSHADEQYF
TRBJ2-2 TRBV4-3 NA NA TGCGCCAGCAGCCCCACTGTTGATCCGCTGGGCGGGGAGCTGTTTTTT CASSPTVDPLGGELFF
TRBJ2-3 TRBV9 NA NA TGTGCCAGCAGCGTAGACCCTTCCACAGATACGCAGTATTTT CASSVDPSTDTQYF